Listed below are T cell receptor beta chains from one sample, sequenced in a study of T cells after yellow fever vaccination. MiXCR was run by TCRdb on the 5' RACE reads, yielding one entry per CDR3 protein. The table includes about 240,000 distinct CDR3 sequences, roughly 3.5% detected once. The sequencing used PBMCs, collected 15 days after the yellow fever booster vaccination. These receptors were obtained from a man between 18 and 29 years old who received the YFV17D yellow fever vaccine. The CDR3 runs from the conserved cysteine through the conserved F or W. A D gene is named only where the DNA matches it firmly. The size entry is marked missing in some rows and otherwise reads once, few, many or a size class.

clone size	CDR3 length	D gene	V gene	J gene	CDR3 protein	CDR3 DNA
many	16	NA	TRBV20-1	TRBJ1-5	CSARPGGSAGNQPQHF	TGCAGTGCGAGACCAGGCGGGTCGGCGGGGAATCAGCCCCAGCATTTT
NA	14	NA	TRBV7-9	TRBJ1-3	CASSLQVSANTIYF	TGTGCCAGCAGCTTACAGGTGTCTGCAAACACCATATATTTT
NA	16	NA	TRBV20-1	TRBJ1-3	CSAREPRPAAGNTIYF	TGCAGTGCTAGAGAGCCCAGGCCGGCGGCTGGAAACACCATATATTTT
many	13	NA	TRBV7-2	TRBJ2-2	CASREQYTGELFF	TGTGCCAGCAGGGAACAGTACACCGGGGAGCTGTTTTTT
many	11	TRBD2	TRBV27	TRBJ2-7	CASTLGGGWYF	TGTGCCAGCACCCTGGGGGGGGGTTGGTACTTC
many	15	TRBD1	TRBV12-3/TRBV12-4	TRBJ1-1	CASSRPGQGNTEAFF	TGTGCCAGCAGCCGACCCGGACAGGGGAACACTGAAGCTTTCTTT
many	14	NA	TRBV7-2	TRBJ2-5	CASSLVSAYETQYF	TGTGCCAGCAGCTTAGTGAGTGCTTACGAGACCCAGTACTTC
many	15	NA	TRBV18	TRBJ2-1	CASSPLGSSYNEQFF	TGTGCCAGCTCACCATTGGGGAGCTCCTACAATGAGCAGTTCTTC
many	16	TRBD2	TRBV10-3	TRBJ2-5	CAISESTGLAQETQYF	TGTGCCATCAGTGAGTCGACAGGACTAGCACAAGAGACCCAGTACTTC
many	14	NA	TRBV10-3	TRBJ1-1	CAISEPDLGTEAFF	TGTGCCATCAGTGAGCCGGACCTTGGCACTGAAGCTTTCTTT
many	15	TRBD1	TRBV5-6	TRBJ2-1	CASSWDRALYNEQFF	TGTGCCAGCAGCTGGGACAGGGCGTTGTACAATGAGCAGTTCTTC
many	12	NA	TRBV5-1	TRBJ2-2	CASKSDGGELFF	TGCGCCAGCAAGAGCGACGGCGGGGAGCTGTTTTTT
many	14	TRBD1	TRBV5-1	TRBJ2-5	CASSVFRGQETQYF	TGCGCCAGCAGCGTTTTCAGGGGGCAAGAGACCCAGTACTTC